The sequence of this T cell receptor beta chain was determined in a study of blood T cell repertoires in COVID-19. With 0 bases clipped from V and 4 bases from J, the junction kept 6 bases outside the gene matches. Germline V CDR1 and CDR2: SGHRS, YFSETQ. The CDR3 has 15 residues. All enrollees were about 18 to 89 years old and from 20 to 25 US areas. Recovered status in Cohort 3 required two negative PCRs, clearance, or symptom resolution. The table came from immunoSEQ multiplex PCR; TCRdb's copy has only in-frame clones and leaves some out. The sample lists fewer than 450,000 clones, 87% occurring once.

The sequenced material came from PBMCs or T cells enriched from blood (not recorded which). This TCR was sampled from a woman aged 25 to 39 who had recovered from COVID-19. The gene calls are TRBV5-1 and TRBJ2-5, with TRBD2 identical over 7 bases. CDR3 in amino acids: CASSLVAGDGETQYF. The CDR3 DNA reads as TGCGCCAGCAGCTTGGTTGCGGGGGATGGAGAGACCCAGTACTTC.